The clone carrying this T cell receptor beta chain was observed a handful of times. Its antigen is not known. The data are from a study of blood T cells in healthy people across ages. Together with a sample-barcoded 5' primer, a J-beta primer mix was included in a second PCR lasting about 7 to 12 cycles. A single record per CDR3 protein comes from TCRdb applying MiXCR to the 5' RACE reads. Of 1.5 million to 2 million distinct CDR3 sequences listed, about 49% are singletons. Overall study results and limits: Unknown donor CMV status possibly confounded expanded clonotype changes. Any conclusive comparison of naive versus antigen-experienced cells was prevented by using unsorted PBMCs. Long-lived donors had more naive CD4+ cells and higher diversity than aged donors.

This TCR was sampled from a woman between 35 and 50 years old in good health. The sequencing sample was made of blood.

CDR3 in amino acids: CSVASSGGVGTDTQYF. The CDR3 bases are TGCAGCGTCGCATCTAGCGGGGGGGTGGGGACAGATACGCAGTATTTT. The chain uses TRBV29-1 and TRBJ2-3, with TRBD2 identical over 12 bases. V dropped 6 bases and J dropped 3; count of bases not matched to a gene: 10. This CDR3 is built from 16 residues. Looked up from germline, CDR1 is SQVTM and CDR2 is ANQGSEA.